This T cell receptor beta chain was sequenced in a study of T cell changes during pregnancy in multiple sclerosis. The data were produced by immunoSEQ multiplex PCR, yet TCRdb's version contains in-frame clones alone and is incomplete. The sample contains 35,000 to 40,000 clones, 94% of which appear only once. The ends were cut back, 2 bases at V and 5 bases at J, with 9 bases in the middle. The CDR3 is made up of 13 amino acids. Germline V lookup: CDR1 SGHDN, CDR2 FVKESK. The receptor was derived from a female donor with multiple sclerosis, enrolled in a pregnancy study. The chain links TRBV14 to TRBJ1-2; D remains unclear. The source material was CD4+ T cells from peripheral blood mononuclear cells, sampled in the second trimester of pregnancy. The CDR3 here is CASSQLRGYGYTF. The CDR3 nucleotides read TGTGCCAGCAGCCAATTGCGAGGGTATGGCTACACCTTC.